This T cell receptor (beta chain) comes out of a study of blood T cell repertoires in COVID-19. Germline V gene data show CDR1 as SGDLS and CDR2 as YYNGEE. V was clipped by 4 bases and J by 1 base, with 11 bases between them. CDR3 length: 14 residues. TCRdb keeps only in-frame clones here, not all; method: immunoSEQ multiplex PCR. The sample lists about 240,000 clones; about 89% were seen once. This clone was counted between two and nine times. V is TRBV9 and J is TRBJ1-1, with D uncertain. The clonotype comes from a woman between 25 and 40 years old who had recovered from COVID-19. Sequenced material: PBMCs or T cells enriched from blood (not recorded which). The CDR3 loop reads CASSSGVKNTEAFF. The DNA of the CDR3 is TGTGCCAGCAGCTCGGGAGTGAAGAACACTGAAGCTTTCTTT.